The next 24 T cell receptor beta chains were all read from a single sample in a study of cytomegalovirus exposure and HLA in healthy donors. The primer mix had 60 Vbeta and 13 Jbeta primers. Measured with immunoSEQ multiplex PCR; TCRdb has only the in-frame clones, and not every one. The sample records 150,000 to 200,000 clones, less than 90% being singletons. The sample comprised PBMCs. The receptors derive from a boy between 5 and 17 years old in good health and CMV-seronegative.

CDR3: CASSAPYGYTF. DNA for the CDR3: TGTGCCAGCAGTGCCCCGTATGGCTACACCTTC. The chain carries TRBV6-1 and TRBJ1-2, with D hard to call. V was cut by 4 bases and J by 5 bases, with 5 bases left in between. The CDR3 is 11 amino acids. Per germline, CDR1 MNHNS and CDR2 SASEGT.

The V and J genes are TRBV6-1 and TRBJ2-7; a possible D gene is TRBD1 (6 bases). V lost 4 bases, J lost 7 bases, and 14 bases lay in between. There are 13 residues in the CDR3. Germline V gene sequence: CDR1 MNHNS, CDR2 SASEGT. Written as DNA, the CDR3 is TGTGCCAGCAGTGGCGGACTGAGGGGGGAGCAGTACTTC. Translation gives CASSGGLRGEQYF.

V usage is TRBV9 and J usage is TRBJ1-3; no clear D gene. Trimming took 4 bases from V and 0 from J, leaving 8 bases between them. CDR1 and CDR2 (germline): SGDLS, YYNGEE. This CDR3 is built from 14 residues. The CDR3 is CASSSSSSGNTIYF. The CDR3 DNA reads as TGTGCCAGCAGCTCTAGCAGCTCTGGAAACACCATATATTTT.

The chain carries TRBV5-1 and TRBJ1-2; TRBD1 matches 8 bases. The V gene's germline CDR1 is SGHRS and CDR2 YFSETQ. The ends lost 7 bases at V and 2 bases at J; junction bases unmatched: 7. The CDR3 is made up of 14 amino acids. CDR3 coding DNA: TGCGCCAGCTCCGCGACAGGGGTAAACTATGGCTACACCTTC. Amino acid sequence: CASSATGVNYGYTF.

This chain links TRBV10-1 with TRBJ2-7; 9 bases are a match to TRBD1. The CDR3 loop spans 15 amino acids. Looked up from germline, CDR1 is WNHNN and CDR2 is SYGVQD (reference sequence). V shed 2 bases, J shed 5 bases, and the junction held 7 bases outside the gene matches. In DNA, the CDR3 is TGCGCCAGCAGTGAGCCCGGGACAGGGATCCACGAGCAGTACTTC. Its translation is CASSEPGTGIHEQYF.

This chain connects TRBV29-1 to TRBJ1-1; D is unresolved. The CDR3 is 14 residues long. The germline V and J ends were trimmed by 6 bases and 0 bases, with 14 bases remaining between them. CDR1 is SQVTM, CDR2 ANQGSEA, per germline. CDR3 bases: TGCAGCGTCACCGGCAGGTTCATGAACACTGAAGCTTTCTTT. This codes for CSVTGRFMNTEAFF.

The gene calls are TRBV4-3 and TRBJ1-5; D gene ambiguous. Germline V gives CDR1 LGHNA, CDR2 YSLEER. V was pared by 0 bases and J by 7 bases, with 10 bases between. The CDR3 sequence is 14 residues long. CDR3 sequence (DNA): TGCGCCAGCAGCCAAGAAAGCCTGGGCCAGCCCCAGCATTTT. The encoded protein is CASSQESLGQPQHF.

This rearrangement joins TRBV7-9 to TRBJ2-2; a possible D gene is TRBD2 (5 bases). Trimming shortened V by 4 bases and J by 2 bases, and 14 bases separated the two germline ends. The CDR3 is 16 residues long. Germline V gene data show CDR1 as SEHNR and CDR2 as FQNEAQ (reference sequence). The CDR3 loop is CASSSGRDTNTGELFF. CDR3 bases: TGTGCCAGCAGCTCGGGCCGGGATACCAACACCGGGGAGCTGTTTTTT.

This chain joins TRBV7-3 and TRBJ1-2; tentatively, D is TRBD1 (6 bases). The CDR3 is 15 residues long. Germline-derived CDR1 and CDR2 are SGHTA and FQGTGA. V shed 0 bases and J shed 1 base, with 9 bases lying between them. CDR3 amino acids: CASSLTPDSNYGYTF. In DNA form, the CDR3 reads TGTGCCAGCAGCTTAACACCGGACAGTAACTATGGCTACACCTTC.

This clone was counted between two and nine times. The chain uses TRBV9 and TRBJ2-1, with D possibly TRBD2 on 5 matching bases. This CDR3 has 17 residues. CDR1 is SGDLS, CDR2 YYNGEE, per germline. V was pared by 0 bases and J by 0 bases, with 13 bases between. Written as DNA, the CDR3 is TGTGCCAGCAGCGTAGTCCCGCTAGCTGACTCCTACAATGAGCAGTTCTTC. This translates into CASSVVPLADSYNEQFF. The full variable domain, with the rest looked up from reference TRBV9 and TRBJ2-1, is DSGVTQTPKHLITATGQRVTLRCSPRSGDLSVYWYQQSLDQGLQFLIQYYNGEERAKGNILERFSAQQFPDLHSELNLSSLELGDSALYFCASSVVPLADSYNEQFFGPGTRLTVL.

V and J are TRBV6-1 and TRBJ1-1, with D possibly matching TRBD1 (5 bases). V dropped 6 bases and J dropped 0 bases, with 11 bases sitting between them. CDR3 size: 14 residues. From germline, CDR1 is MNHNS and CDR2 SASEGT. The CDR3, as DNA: TGTGCCAGCAGCACTCGGACATTGAACACTGAAGCTTTCTTT. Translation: CASSTRTLNTEAFF.

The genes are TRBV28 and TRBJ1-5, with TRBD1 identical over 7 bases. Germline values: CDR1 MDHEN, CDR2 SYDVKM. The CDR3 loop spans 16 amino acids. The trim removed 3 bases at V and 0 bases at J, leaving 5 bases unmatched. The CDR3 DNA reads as TGTGCCAGCAGTTTTGACAGGGCTTATAGCAATCAGCCCCAGCATTTT. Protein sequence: CASSFDRAYSNQPQHF.

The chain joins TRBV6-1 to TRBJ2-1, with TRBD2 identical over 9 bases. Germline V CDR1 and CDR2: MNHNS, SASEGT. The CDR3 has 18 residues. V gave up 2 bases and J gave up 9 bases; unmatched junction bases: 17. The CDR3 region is CASSEFTWGGGDRGEQFF. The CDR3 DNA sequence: TGTGCCAGCAGTGAATTTACGTGGGGCGGGGGGGACCGGGGTGAGCAGTTCTTC.

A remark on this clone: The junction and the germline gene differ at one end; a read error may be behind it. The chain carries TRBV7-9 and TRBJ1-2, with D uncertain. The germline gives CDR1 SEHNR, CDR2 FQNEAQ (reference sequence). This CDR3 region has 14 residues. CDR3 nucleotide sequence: TGTTCCAGCAGCCCTTCGAGATCGGAGCTTGGCTACACCTTC. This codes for CSSSPSRSELGYTF.

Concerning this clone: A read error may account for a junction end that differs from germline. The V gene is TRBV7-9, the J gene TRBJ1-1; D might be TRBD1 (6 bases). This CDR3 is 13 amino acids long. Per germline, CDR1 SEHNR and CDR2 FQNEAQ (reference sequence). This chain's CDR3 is CSSYGPGTNEAFF. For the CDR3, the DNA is TGTTCCAGCTACGGACCCGGGACAAATGAAGCTTTCTTT.

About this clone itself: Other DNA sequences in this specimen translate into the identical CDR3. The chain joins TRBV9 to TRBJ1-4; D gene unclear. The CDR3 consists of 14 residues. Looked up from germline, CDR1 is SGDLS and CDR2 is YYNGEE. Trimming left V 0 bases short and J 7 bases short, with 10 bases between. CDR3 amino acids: CASSVGGLGEKLFF. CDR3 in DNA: TGTGCCAGCAGCGTAGGAGGTTTGGGTGAAAAACTGTTTTTT.

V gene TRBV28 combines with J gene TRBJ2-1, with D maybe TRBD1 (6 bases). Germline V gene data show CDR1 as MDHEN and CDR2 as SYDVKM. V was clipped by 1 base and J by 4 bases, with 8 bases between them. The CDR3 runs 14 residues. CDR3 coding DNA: TGTGCCAGCAGTTTATCACAGGGATACAATGAGCAGTTCTTC. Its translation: CASSLSQGYNEQFF. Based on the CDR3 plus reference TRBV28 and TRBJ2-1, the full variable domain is DVKVTQSSRYLVKRTGEKVFLECVQDMDHENMFWYRQDPGLGLRLIYFSYDVKMKEKGDIPEGYSVSREKKERFSLILESASTNQTSMYLCASSLSQGYNEQFFGPGTRLTVL.

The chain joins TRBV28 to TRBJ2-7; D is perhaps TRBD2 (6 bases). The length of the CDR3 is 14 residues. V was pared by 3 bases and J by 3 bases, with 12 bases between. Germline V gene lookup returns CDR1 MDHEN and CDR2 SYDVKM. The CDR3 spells CASSFRGRGYEQYF. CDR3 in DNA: TGTGCCAGCAGTTTTCGGGGGAGAGGCTACGAGCAGTACTTC.

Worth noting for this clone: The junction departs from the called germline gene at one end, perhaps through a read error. CDR3 bases: TGTGCTAGCAGCTACTTACCCCAAGAGACCCAGTACTTC. Translating it yields CASSYLPQETQYF. This chain links TRBV7-7 with TRBJ2-5; D remains ambiguous. In germline, CDR1 is SSHAT, CDR2 FNYEAQ (reference sequence). The CDR3 spans 13 residues.

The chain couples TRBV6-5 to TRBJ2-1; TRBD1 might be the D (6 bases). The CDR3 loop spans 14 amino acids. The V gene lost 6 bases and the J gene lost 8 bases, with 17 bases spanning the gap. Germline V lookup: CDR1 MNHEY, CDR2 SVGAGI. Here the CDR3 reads CASRNRAPGYEQFF. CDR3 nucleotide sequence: TGTGCCAGCAGGAACAGGGCCCCGGGCTATGAGCAGTTCTTC.

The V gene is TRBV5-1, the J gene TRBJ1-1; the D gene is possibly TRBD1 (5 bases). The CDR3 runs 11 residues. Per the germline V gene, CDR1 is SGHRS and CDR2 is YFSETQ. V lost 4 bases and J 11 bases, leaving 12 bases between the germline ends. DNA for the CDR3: TGCGCCAGCAGCCAAGCAGGGCCCGCTTTCTTT. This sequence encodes CASSQAGPAFF.

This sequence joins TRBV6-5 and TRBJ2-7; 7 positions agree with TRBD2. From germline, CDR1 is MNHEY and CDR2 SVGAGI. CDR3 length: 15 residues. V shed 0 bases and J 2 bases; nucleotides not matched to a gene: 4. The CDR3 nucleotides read TGTGCCAGCAGTTACTCAGCAGGGACTACCTACGAGCAGTACTTC. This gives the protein CASSYSAGTTYEQYF.

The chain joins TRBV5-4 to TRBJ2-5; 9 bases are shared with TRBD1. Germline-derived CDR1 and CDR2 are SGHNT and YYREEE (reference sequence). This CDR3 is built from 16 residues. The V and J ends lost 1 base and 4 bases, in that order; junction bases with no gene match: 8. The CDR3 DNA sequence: TGTGCCAGCAGCTTGCACAGACTGACAGGGGGAGAGACCCAGTACTTC. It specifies CASSLHRLTGGETQYF.

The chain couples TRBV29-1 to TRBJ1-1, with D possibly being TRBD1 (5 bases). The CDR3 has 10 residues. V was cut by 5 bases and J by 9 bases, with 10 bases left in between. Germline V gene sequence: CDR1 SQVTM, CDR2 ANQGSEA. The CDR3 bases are TGCAGCGTTAGCGGGACTCAAGCTTTCTTT. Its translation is CSVSGTQAFF.